The 15 T cell receptor beta chains presented below share a single source sample, sequenced in a study of beta chain features in type 1 diabetes. The investigators reverse transcribed all of the isolated RNA, so they sequenced expressed TCRB transcripts. Libraries were prepared by immunoSEQ multiplex PCR; TCRdb keeps only in-frame clonotypes and omits some of them. The repertoire holds roughly 500,000 clones, with over 9.5% as singletons. The source material was naive CD4+ T cells from blood. These receptors came from a young woman in good health.

This clone appeared a few times. V usage is TRBV9 and J usage is TRBJ2-1, with D uncertain. Trimming left V 2 bases short and J 6 bases short, with 12 bases between. The CDR3 length is 14 residues. The germline V gene has CDR1 SGDLS and CDR2 YYNGEE. The CDR3, as DNA: TGTGCCAGCAGCGTGTCGAGTCTCGGCAATGAGCAGTTCTTC. This encodes CASSVSSLGNEQFF.

The genes are TRBV5-1 and TRBJ2-5; D remains ambiguous. V lost 4 bases and J lost 2, with 12 bases in between. Germline loops: CDR1 SGHRS, CDR2 YFSETQ. The CDR3 is 14 residues long. For the CDR3, the DNA is TGCGCCAGCAGCCCGGTGAGCCCACAAGAGACCCAGTACTTC. Amino acid sequence: CASSPVSPQETQYF.

This clone was seen a handful of times. The chain links TRBV4-1 to TRBJ2-7, with 7 bases that match TRBD1. The CDR3 has 16 amino acids. CDR1 and CDR2 from the germline V gene are MGHRA and YSYEKL. With V trimmed by 1 base and J by 1 base, 7 bases remained unmatched. CDR3 sequence (DNA): TGCGCCAGCAGCCAAGTTTCCGGGACAGCATCCTACGAGCAGTACTTC. Its protein product is CASSQVSGTASYEQYF.

CDR3 residues: CSVWGASEAFF. The CDR3 DNA reads TGCAGCGTATGGGGCGCGTCAGAAGCTTTCTTT. The genes are TRBV29-1 and TRBJ1-1, with a possible D match to TRBD1 (5 bases). The CDR3 covers 11 residues. V shed 6 bases and J shed 8 bases, with 13 bases lying between them. CDR1 and CDR2 from the germline V gene are SQVTM and ANQGSEA.

This chain uses TRBV30 with TRBJ2-5; 9 nucleotides align to TRBD1. The CDR3 spans 22 residues. V was pared by 1 base and J by 7 bases, with 31 bases of the junction left unmatched. Germline V gene sequence: CDR1 GTSNPN, CDR2 SVGIG (reference sequence). CDR3 in DNA: TGTGCCTGGAGTGCTTCTCAATTATGGGACAGGGACTTTCATGTACAGGAACCGACCCAGTACTTC. Translated: CAWSASQLWDRDFHVQEPTQYF. Full variable domain (rest looked up from reference TRBV30 and TRBJ2-5): SQTIHQWPATLVQPVGSPLSLECTVEGTSNPNLYWYRQAAGRGLQLLFYSVGIGQISSEVPQNLSASRPQDRQFILSSKKLLLSDSGFYLCAWSASQLWDRDFHVQEPTQYFGPGTRLLVL.

V usage is TRBV6-1 and J usage is TRBJ1-2; possibly TRBD1 for D (6 bases). The CDR3 extends over 14 amino acids. V lost 10 bases to trimming and J lost 3 bases, with 18 bases between them. CDR1 is MNHNS, CDR2 SASEGT, per germline. The CDR3 spells CATGSHHRDYGYTF. The CDR3 DNA reads TGTGCCACCGGATCACACCACAGGGACTATGGCTACACCTTC.

This clone came up a few times. The rearrangement uses TRBV7-8 and TRBJ2-1, with no clear D. The V end lost 5 bases, the J end lost 13 bases, and 15 bases lay between the germline ends. The CDR3 runs to 12 residues. Germline CDR1 and CDR2: SGHVS and FQNEAQ. The CDR3 nucleotides read TGTGCCAGCAGCCTCAGGCAGCCTTCTCAGTTCTTC. Protein product: CASSLRQPSQFF.

The chain couples TRBV7-8 to TRBJ2-1, with 12 positions matching TRBD2. The CDR3 runs to 16 residues. V shed 5 bases and J 4 bases; nucleotides not matched to a gene: 6. Germline CDR1 reads SGHVS; CDR2 reads FQNEAQ. The CDR3 DNA reads as TGTGCCAGCAGCGTACCGGGACTAGCGGGTTACAATGAGCAGTTCTTC. It codes for CASSVPGLAGYNEQFF.

This clone was counted only a few times. The chain carries TRBV7-2 and TRBJ1-2; 7 nucleotides line up with TRBD1. J gave up 4 bases and V 5 bases, and 7 bases lay outside the gene matches. The CDR3 has 14 amino acids. Looked up from germline, CDR1 is SGHTA and CDR2 is FQGNSA. The CDR3 region has the DNA TGTGCCAGCAGCCCCCAGGGGGAAGGCTATGGCTACACCTTC. The encoded protein is CASSPQGEGYGYTF.

A few counts support this clone. V usage is TRBV15 and J usage is TRBJ1-2, with a weak D call TRBD1 (5 bases). CDR1 is LNHNV and CDR2 is YYDKDF in the germline V gene (reference sequence). The CDR3 is made up of 15 amino acids. V gave up 1 base and J gave up 6 bases, with 15 bases separating them. The CDR3 reads CATSRVRGFENGYTF. DNA for the CDR3: TGTGCCACCAGCAGAGTTCGGGGGTTCGAGAATGGCTACACCTTC.

There are a few counts of this clone. The V call is TRBV29-1, the J call TRBJ1-1; tentative D call: TRBD1 (5 bases). The CDR3 sequence is 13 residues long. CDR1 is SQVTM, CDR2 ANQGSEA, per germline. The V and J ends lost 6 bases and 5 bases respectively, with 16 bases between them. The CDR3 bases are TGCAGCGTCGAGGGGCTGGTAAGAACTGAAGCTTTCTTT. Protein sequence: CSVEGLVRTEAFF.

As for this clone: With a much larger clone just one base away, this may be a read error. The chain combines TRBV27 with TRBJ2-5, with D hard to call. Trimming took off 5 bases at V and 2 bases at J, with 0 bases between the two ends. This CDR3 contains 10 residues. CDR1 is MNHEY and CDR2 is SMNVEV in the germline V gene (reference sequence). The CDR3 sequence: CASSQETQYF. CDR3 nucleotide sequence: TGTGCCAGCAGTCAAGAGACCCAGTACTTC.

The CDR3: CSVEPPTRVGRGYTF. CDR3 DNA: TGCAGCGTTGAACCCCCGACACGAGTCGGGAGGGGCTACACCTTC. The V and J genes are TRBV29-1 and TRBJ1-2; no reliable D call. Germline CDR1 reads SQVTM; CDR2 reads ANQGSEA. The V end was cut by 2 bases, the J end by 8 bases, with 21 bases between. The CDR3 spans 15 residues.

The chain recombines TRBV11-1 with TRBJ2-7, with D uncertain. Trimming removed 7 bases at V and 0 bases at J, with 13 bases between. Looked up from germline, CDR1 is SGHAT and CDR2 is FQDESV (reference sequence). This CDR3 spans 14 amino acids. CDR3 sequence: CASTEHLNSYEQYF. DNA of the CDR3: TGTGCCAGCACCGAACACCTTAACTCCTACGAGCAGTACTTC.

The rearrangement joins TRBV28 to TRBJ2-5; 7 nucleotides line up with TRBD2. This CDR3 contains 12 residues. Looked up from germline, CDR1 is MDHEN and CDR2 is SYDVKM. CDR3 residues: CASRGDQETQYF. For the CDR3, the DNA is TGTGCTTCCCGGGGGGACCAAGAGACCCAGTACTTC. Together with reference TRBV28 and TRBJ2-5, the CDR3 gives the full variable domain: DVKVTQSSRYLVKRTGEKVFLECVQDMDHENMFWYRQDPGLGLRLIYFSYDVKMKEKGDIPEGYSVSREKKERFSLILESASTNQTSMYLCASRGDQETQYFGPGTRLLVL.